This is a list of T cell receptor beta chains from one sample in a study of identical twins. TCRdb fed the 5' RACE reads into MiXCR, producing one record per CDR3 protein. Of roughly 690,000 distinct CDR3 sequences detected, around 20% appear once; the ten largest clones hold more than 4%. These data also featured in a second study, about T cells expressing NK-cell markers.

Sequences were obtained from PBMCs. The receptors stem from a woman aged 18-30 years in good health. The CDR3 runs from the conserved cysteine through the conserved F or W. The D gene is left open where the match is weak. Size tells how often a clone was seen (once, few, many) or the class of an expanded clone, and some rows leave it out.

D gene: NA
J gene: TRBJ2-1
V gene: TRBV12-3/TRBV12-4
clone size: NA
CDR3 DNA: TGTGCCAGCAGGCCCCAGGGGCTACGGAATGAGCAGTTCTTC
CDR3 protein: CASRPQGLRNEQFF

D gene: NA
J gene: TRBJ2-7
V gene: TRBV7-9
clone size: NA
CDR3 DNA: TGTGCCAGCAGCTTCGAAGCGGCATACTACGAGCAGTACTTC
CDR3 protein: CASSFEAAYYEQYF

D gene: NA
J gene: TRBJ2-1
V gene: TRBV9
clone size: NA
CDR3 DNA: TGTGCCAGCAGCCCCGTTTCCTACAATGAGCAGTTCTTC
CDR3 protein: CASSPVSYNEQFF

D gene: NA
J gene: TRBJ1-1
V gene: TRBV20-1
clone size: NA
CDR3 DNA: TGCAGTGCTAGCGGGAGCACTGAAGCTTTCTTT
CDR3 protein: CSASGSTEAFF

D gene: NA
J gene: TRBJ2-7
V gene: TRBV2
clone size: NA
CDR3 DNA: TGTGCCAGCACCCTTTCCTCCTACGAGCAGTACTTC
CDR3 protein: CASTLSSYEQYF

D gene: TRBD1
J gene: TRBJ2-2
V gene: TRBV29-1
clone size: NA
CDR3 DNA: TGCAGCGTTGCGGGACAGGGGGCCGCCGGGGAGCTGTTTTTT
CDR3 protein: CSVAGQGAAGELFF

D gene: NA
J gene: TRBJ1-1
V gene: TRBV30
clone size: few
CDR3 DNA: TGTGCCGGGAATTGGGGGAACACTGAAGCTTTCTTT
CDR3 protein: CAGNWGNTEAFF

D gene: NA
J gene: TRBJ1-1
V gene: TRBV12-3/TRBV12-4
clone size: NA
CDR3 DNA: TGTGCCAGCAGTTTAAGGCCCACTGAAGCTTTCTTT
CDR3 protein: CASSLRPTEAFF

D gene: NA
J gene: TRBJ1-6
V gene: TRBV2
clone size: few
CDR3 DNA: TGTGCCACGGGAGGCATGAGTAATTCACCCCTCCACTTT
CDR3 protein: CATGGMSNSPLHF

D gene: NA
J gene: TRBJ1-1
V gene: TRBV12-3/TRBV12-4
clone size: many
CDR3 DNA: TGTGCCAGCAGTTTAACAGTTTACACTGAAGCTTTCTTT
CDR3 protein: CASSLTVYTEAFF

D gene: TRBD2
J gene: TRBJ2-1
V gene: TRBV12-5
clone size: few
CDR3 DNA: TGTGCTAGTGGTTCCCTAGCGGGTTTCCACAATGAGCAGTTCTTC
CDR3 protein: CASGSLAGFHNEQFF

D gene: NA
J gene: TRBJ2-3
V gene: TRBV20-1
clone size: few
CDR3 DNA: TGCAGTGCTAGAGACCCCCACACAGATACGCAGTATTTT
CDR3 protein: CSARDPHTDTQYF

D gene: TRBD2
J gene: TRBJ2-1
V gene: TRBV7-9
clone size: NA
CDR3 DNA: TGTGCCAGCAGCTTGCCAAGGACTAGCGGACAATACAATGAGCAGTTCTTC
CDR3 protein: CASSLPRTSGQYNEQFF